This T cell receptor (beta chain) was found in a study of cytomegalovirus exposure and HLA in healthy donors. Findings and limits, study-wide: Fewer N-insertions than the roughly 670-donor mean were reportedly shown by an Asian-associated ancestry cluster in a later analysis. There were a few CMV-associated chains whose specificity for CMV antigens was confirmed in vitro.

Among the donors, all were healthy bone marrow donors. PCR amplification relied on 60 Vbeta primers (plus 13 Jbeta primers). Some clones are missing from TCRdb's copy, which holds only in-frame ones; the method was immunoSEQ multiplex PCR. The table records roughly 140,000 clones, roughly 73% of them present only once. This CDR3 spans 14 amino acids. Germline loops: CDR1 SGHDT, CDR2 YYEEEE. The V and J ends lost 5 bases and 1 base respectively, with 12 bases between them. A remark on this clone: What it recognizes is unknown.

The rearrangement uses TRBV5-6 and TRBJ1-1; unclear D gene. Input material: PBMCs. The receptor was derived from a human donor in good health. CDR3 in amino acids: CASSPAGRNTEAFF. The CDR3, as DNA: TGTGCCAGCAGTCCAGCGGGGAGGAACACTGAAGCTTTCTTT.